Given below is one T cell receptor (beta chain) in context. These data come from a study of CD8 T cells in Susac syndrome. Study in general: Blood was drawn from patients with Susac syndrome. At that point, they were therapy-naive, on corticosteroids, or on intravenous immunoglobulin alone.

This CDR3 has 15 residues. The germline V and J ends were trimmed by 5 bases and 1 base, with 15 bases remaining between them. Per the germline V gene, CDR1 is SGHTA and CDR2 is FQGNSA. Patients with Susac syndrome met diagnostic criteria defined recently for definite or probable disease. The CD8+ and CD4+ T cells were isolated magnetically using a negative isolation approach, whereas the TEMRA cells were enriched by FACS. RNA totalling roughly 0.5 to 1 ug underwent reverse transcription with random hexamers. Amplification of TCR beta CDR3 used immunoSEQ multiplex PCR across 54 Vbeta and 13 Jbeta. MiXCR, applied by TCRdb to the immunoSEQ multiplex PCR reads, yields one record per CDR3 protein. The table has 170,000 or so distinct CDR3 sequences, 90% to 95% seen once.

This TCR was recovered from a human donor with Susac syndrome. The sequenced material came from CD4+ T cells from PBMCs. The chain combines TRBV7-2 with TRBJ2-7; D tentatively fits TRBD1 or TRBD2 (5 bases each). Here the CDR3 DNA reads TGTGCCAGCAGCCGTGCCGGGACCGAGTCCTACGAGCAGTACTTC. Its protein product is CASSRAGTESYEQYF.